This T cell receptor (beta chain) derives from a study of cytomegalovirus exposure and HLA in healthy donors. Findings of the study overall: A later analysis found that most CMV-associated TCR beta chains appeared HLA-restricted.

Vbeta (60) and Jbeta (13) primers were used in the PCR. TCRdb keeps only in-frame clones here, not all; method: immunoSEQ multiplex PCR. The ten most abundant clones cover less than 2% of a sample with around 140,000 clones. Trimming took 5 bases from V and 11 from J, leaving 16 bases between them. Germline V lookup: CDR1 LGHNA, CDR2 YSLEER. The CDR3 is made up of 13 amino acids. As regards this clone: Its target is unknown.

This receptor was obtained from a man aged 18 to 30 in good health and CMV-seronegative. The chain links TRBV4-3 to TRBJ2-1; no reliable D call. Sequenced input: PBMCs. This chain's CDR3 is CASSSGARTKQFF. DNA of the CDR3: TGCGCCAGCAGCTCGGGTGCGAGAACGAAGCAGTTCTTC.